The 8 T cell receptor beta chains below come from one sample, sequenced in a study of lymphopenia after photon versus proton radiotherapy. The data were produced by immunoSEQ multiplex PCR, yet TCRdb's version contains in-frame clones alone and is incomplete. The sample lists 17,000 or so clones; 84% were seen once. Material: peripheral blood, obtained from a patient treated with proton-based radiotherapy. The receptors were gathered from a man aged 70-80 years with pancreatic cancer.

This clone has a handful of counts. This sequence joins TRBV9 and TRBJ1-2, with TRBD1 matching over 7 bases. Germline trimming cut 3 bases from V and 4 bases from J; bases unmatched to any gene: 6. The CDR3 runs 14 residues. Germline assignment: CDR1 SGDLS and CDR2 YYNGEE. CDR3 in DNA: TGTGCCAGCAGCGGGGGACAGACCCTCTATGGCTACACCTTC. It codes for CASSGGQTLYGYTF.

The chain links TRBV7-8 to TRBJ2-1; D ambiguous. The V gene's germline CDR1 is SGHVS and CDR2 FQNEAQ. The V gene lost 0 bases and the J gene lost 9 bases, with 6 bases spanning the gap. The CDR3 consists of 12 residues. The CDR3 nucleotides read TGTGCCAGCAGCTTAGCCCAAGGTGAGCAGTTCTTC. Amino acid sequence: CASSLAQGEQFF.

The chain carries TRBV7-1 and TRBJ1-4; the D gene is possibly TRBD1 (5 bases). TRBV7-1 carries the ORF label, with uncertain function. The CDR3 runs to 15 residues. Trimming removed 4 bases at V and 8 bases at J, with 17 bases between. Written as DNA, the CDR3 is TGTGCCAGCAGCTTAGGAGCAGGGAACTTGGAAAAACTGTTTTTT. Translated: CASSLGAGNLEKLFF.

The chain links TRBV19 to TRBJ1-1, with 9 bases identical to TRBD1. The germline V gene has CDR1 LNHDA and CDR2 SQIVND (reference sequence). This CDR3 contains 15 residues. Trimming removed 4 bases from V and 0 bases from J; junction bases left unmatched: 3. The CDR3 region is CASSRGTGLNTEAFF. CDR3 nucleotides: TGTGCCAGTAGTAGGGGGACAGGGTTGAACACTGAAGCTTTCTTT.

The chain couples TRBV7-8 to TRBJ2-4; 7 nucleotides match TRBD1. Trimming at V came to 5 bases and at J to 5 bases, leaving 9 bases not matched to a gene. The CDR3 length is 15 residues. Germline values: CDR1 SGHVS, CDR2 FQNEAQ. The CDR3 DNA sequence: TGTGCCAGCAGCCCAGACAGGGTACAACAAAACATTCAGTACTTC. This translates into CASSPDRVQQNIQYF.

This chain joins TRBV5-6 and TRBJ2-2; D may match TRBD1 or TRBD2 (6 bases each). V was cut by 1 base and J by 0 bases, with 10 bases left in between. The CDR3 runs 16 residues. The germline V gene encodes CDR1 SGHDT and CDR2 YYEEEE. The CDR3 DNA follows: TGTGCCAGCAGCTTGTGGGGGGCCGCGAACACCGGGGAGCTGTTTTTT. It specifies CASSLWGAANTGELFF.

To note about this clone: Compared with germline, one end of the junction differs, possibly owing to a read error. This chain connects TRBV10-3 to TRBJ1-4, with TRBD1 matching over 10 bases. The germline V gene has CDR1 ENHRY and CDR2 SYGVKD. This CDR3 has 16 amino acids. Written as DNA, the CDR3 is TGTGCCAGCAGTTACTCGATGGGACAGGGGCCTGAAAAACTGTTTTTT. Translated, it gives CASSYSMGQGPEKLFF.

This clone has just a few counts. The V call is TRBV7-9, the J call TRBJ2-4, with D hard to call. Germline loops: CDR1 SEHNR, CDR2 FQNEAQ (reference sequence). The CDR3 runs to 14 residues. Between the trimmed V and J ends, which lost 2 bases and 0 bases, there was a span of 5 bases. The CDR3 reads CASSLTVAKNIQYF. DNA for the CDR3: TGTGCCAGCAGCTTAACTGTAGCCAAAAACATTCAGTACTTC.